Detailed here is one TCR beta chain. This sample is drawn from a study of blood T cell repertoires in COVID-19. The data were produced by immunoSEQ multiplex PCR, yet TCRdb's version contains in-frame clones alone and is incomplete. The table includes 60,000 to 70,000 clones, about 74% detected once. There are 15 residues in the CDR3. The germline CDR1 and CDR2 sequences are LNHNV and YYDKDF (reference sequence). Trimming pared 1 base from V and 0 bases from J, leaving 9 bases between. The TCR was taken from a woman aged 80 or over with acute or convalescent COVID-19. This chain uses TRBV15 with TRBJ1-2, with D uncertain. Sequenced sample: peripheral blood. The CDR3 here is CATSRVQKANYGYTF. DNA for the CDR3: TGTGCCACCAGCAGAGTACAGAAAGCTAACTATGGCTACACCTTC.